A few counts support the clone carrying this T cell receptor (beta chain). Its target is unknown. A second PCR, run for roughly 7 to 11 cycles, used a sample-barcoded 5' primer plus a J-beta primer mix. A template-switch adaptor with 12 random nucleotides tagged each cDNA molecule. TCRdb processed the 5' RACE reads anew with MiXCR; each CDR3 protein has one entry. The sample has under 800,000 distinct CDR3 sequences, around 21% seen once. This sample is drawn from a study of blood T cells in healthy people across ages. Points from the study as a whole: Comparison with aged donors showed that long-lived donors had more naive CD4+ cells and higher diversity.

The sequence derives from a man in his 70s in good health. Sequenced input: blood.

DNA of the CDR3: TGTGCCAGCAGCCAAGTTATGACAGCTGAAGCTTTCTTT. Amino acids: CASSQVMTAEAFF. The chain uses TRBV3-1 and TRBJ1-1; D may be TRBD1 (5 bases). Germline V gene sequence: CDR1 LGHDT, CDR2 YNNKEL (reference sequence). CDR3 length: 13 amino acids. V was trimmed by 1 base and J by 6 bases, leaving 9 bases between them.